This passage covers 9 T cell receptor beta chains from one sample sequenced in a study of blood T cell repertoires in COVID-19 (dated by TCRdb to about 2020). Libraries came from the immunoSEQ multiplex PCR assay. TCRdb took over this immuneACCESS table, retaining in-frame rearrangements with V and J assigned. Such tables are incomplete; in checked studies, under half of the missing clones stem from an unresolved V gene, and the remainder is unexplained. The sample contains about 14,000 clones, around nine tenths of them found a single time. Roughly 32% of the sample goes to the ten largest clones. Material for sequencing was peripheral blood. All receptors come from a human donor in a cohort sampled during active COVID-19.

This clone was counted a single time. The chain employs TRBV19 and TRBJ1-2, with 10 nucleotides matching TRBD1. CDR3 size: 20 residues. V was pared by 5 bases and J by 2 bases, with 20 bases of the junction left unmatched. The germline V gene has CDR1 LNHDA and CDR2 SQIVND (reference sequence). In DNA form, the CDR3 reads TGTGCCAGTAGTTACTTGCCCATTTCGACCGGGACAGGGGAGAACTATGGCTACACCTTC. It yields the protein CASSYLPISTGTGENYGYTF.

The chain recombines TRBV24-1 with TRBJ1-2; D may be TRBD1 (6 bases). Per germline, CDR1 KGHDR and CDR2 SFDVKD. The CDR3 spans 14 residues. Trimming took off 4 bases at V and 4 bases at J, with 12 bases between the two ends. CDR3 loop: CATSDSDSPYGYTF. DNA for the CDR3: TGTGCCACCAGTGACTCGGACAGCCCCTATGGCTACACCTTC.

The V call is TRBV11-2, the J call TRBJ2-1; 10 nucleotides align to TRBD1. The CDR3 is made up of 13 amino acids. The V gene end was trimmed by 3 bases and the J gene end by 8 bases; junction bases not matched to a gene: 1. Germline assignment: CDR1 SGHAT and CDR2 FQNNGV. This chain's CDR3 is CASSFGTGDEQFF. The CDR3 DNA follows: TGTGCCAGCAGCTTCGGGACAGGGGATGAGCAGTTCTTC.

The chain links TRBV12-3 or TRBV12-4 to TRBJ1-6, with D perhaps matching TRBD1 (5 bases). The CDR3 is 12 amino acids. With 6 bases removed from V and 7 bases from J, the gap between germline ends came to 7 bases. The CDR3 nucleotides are TGTGCCAGCAGCTCAGGGAATTCACCCCTCCACTTT. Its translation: CASSSGNSPLHF.

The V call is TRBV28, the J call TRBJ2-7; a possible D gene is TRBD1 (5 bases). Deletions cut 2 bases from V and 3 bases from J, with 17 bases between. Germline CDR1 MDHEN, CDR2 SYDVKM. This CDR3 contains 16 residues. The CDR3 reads CASSLPPGFSNYEQYF. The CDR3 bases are TGTGCCAGCAGTTTACCTCCAGGGTTTTCAAACTACGAGCAGTACTTC.

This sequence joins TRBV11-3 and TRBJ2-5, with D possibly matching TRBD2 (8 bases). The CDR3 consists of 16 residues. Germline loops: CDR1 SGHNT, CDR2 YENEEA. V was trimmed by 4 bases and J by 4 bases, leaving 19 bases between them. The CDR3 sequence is CASSSSGHPGGETQYF. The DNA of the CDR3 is TGTGCCAGCAGCTCTAGCGGGCATCCAGGGGGAGAGACCCAGTACTTC.

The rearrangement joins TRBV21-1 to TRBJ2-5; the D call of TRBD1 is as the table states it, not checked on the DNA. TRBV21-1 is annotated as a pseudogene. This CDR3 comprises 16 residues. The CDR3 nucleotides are TGTGCCAGCAGCAAAGACGGCAGGGGATTAAAGGAGACCCAGTACTTC. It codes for CASSKDGRGLKETQYF.

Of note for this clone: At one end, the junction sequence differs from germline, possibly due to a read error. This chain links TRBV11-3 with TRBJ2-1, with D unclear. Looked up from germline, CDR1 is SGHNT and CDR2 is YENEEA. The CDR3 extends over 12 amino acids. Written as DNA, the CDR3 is TGTGCCAGCAGCTTAGGTAGTAGTTTGGGCCTCTTC. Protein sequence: CASSLGSSLGLF.

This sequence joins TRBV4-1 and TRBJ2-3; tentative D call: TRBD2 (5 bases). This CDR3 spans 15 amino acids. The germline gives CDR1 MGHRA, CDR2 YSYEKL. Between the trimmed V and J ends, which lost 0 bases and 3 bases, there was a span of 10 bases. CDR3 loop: CASSQDSARTDTQYF. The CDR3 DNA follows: TGCGCCAGCAGCCAAGATAGCGCTAGAACAGATACGCAGTATTTT.